The T cell receptor beta chain described here comes from a study of cytomegalovirus exposure and HLA in healthy donors. This table comes from immunoSEQ multiplex PCR, and its TCRdb copy is limited to in-frame clones, with some not included. This table has 150,000 to 200,000 clones, 86% appearing once. The CDR3 is 13 residues long. V was pared by 4 bases and J by 6 bases, with 2 bases of the junction left unmatched. The germline V gene encodes CDR1 MNHNY and CDR2 SVGAGI (reference sequence). The clonotype comes from a woman under 30 in good health and CMV-seronegative. What was sequenced was PBMCs. The gene calls are TRBV6-6 and TRBJ1-5, with 8 bases lining up with TRBD1. The CDR3 protein is CASSSGGFQPQHF. In nucleotides, the CDR3 is TGTGCCAGCAGTTCAGGGGGCTTTCAGCCCCAGCATTTT.